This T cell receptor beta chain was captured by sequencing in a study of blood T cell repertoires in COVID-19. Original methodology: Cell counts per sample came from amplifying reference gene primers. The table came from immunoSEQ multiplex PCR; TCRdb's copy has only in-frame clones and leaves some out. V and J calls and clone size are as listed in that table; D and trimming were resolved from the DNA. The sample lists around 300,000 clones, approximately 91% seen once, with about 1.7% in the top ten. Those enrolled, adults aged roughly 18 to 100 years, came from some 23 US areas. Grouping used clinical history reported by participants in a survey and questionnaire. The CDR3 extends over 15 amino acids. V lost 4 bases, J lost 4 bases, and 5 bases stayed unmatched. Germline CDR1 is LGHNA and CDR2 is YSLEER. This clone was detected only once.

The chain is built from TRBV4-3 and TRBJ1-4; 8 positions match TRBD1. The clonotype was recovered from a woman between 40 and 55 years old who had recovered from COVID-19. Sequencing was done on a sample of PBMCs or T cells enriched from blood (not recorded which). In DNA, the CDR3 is TGCGCCAGCAGCCCGCAGGGGGCTTATAATGAAAAACTGTTTTTT. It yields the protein CASSPQGAYNEKLFF.